At least ten counts were recorded for the clone carrying this T cell receptor beta chain. The antigen is not known. TCRdb re-called the 5' RACE reads with MiXCR, one entry per CDR3 protein. The top ten hold over 2.5% of the sample, which has some 110,000 distinct CDR3 sequences, 7.2% seen once. This record belongs to a study of T cells after yellow fever vaccination. Findings and limits, study-wide: Clones from primary vaccination mostly reappeared after the booster (96% CD4, over 85% CD8). Repertoires obtained by FACS sorting could include abundant clonotypes that entered as contaminants from the bulk population. A minor fraction of clonotypes spanned both CD4 and CD8 compartments.

V was trimmed by 0 bases and J by 0 bases, leaving 7 bases between them. Germline CDR1 is SGDLS and CDR2 is YYNGEE. CDR3 size: 16 residues. This sequence originates from a man aged 18 to 30 who received the YFV17D yellow fever vaccine. This sample comprised CD4+ T cells sorted from PBMCs, obtained roughly 46 days after the first yellow fever vaccination. This chain links TRBV9 with TRBJ1-6; D not certain. Here the CDR3 reads CASSVAPSSYNSPLHF. CDR3 coding DNA: TGTGCCAGCAGCGTAGCCCCGAGCTCCTATAATTCACCCCTCCACTTT.